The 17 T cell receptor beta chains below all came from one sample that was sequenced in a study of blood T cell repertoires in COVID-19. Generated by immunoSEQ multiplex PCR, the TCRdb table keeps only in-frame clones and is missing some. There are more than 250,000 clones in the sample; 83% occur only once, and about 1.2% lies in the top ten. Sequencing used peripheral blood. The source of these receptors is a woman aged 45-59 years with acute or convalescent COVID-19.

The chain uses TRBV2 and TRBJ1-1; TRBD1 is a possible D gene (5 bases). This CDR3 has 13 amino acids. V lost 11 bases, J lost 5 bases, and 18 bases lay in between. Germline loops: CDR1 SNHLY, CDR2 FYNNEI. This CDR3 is CASLGGGRTEAFF. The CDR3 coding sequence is TGTGCCTCGCTGGGGGGTGGTAGGACTGAAGCTTTCTTT.

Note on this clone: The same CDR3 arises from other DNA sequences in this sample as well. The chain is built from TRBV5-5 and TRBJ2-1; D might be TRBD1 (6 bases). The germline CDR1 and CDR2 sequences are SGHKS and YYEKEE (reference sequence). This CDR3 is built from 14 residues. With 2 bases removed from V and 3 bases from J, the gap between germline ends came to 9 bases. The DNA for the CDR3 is TGTGCCAGCAGCTTAGGGGGAGTCTACAATGAGCAGTTCTTC. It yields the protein CASSLGGVYNEQFF.

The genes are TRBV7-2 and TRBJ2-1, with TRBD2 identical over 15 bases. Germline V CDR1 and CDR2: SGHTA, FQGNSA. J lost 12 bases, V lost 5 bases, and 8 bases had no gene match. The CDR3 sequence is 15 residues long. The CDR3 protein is CASSPLGGLAGGQFF. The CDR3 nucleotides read TGTGCCAGCAGCCCCTTAGGGGGACTAGCGGGGGGGCAGTTCTTC.

The CDR3 coding sequence is TGTGCCAGCAGCTTTGGAGGTCTGCGGGACACCATATATTTT. It encodes CASSFGGLRDTIYF. The chain couples TRBV11-2 to TRBJ1-3; D gene uncertain. Germline loops: CDR1 SGHAT, CDR2 FQNNGV. This CDR3 has 14 amino acids. V was clipped by 3 bases and J by 8 bases, with 14 bases between them. Looking up the rest from reference TRBV11-2 and TRBJ1-3 gives the full variable domain: EAGVAQSPRYKIIEKRQSVAFWCNPISGHATLYWYQQILGQGPKLLIQFQNNGVVDDSQLPKDRFSAERLKGVDSTLKIQPAKLEDSAVYLCASSFGGLRDTIYFGEGSWLTVV.

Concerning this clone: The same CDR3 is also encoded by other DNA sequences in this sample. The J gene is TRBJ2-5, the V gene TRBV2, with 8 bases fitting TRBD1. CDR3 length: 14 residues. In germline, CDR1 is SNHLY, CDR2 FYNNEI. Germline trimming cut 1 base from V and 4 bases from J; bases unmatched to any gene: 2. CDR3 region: CASSEGTGIETQYF. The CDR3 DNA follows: TGTGCCAGCAGTGAAGGGACAGGGATAGAGACCCAGTACTTC. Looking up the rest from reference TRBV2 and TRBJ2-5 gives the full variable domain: EPEVTQTPSHQVTQMGQEVILRCVPISNHLYFYWYRQILGQKVEFLVSFYNNEISEKSEIFDDQFSVERPDGSNFTLKIRSTKLEDSAMYFCASSEGTGIETQYFGPGTRLLVL.

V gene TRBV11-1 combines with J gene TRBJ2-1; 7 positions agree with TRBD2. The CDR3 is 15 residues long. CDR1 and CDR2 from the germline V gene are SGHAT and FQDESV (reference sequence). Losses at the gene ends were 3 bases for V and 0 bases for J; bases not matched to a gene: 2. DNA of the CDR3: TGTGCCAGCAGCTTTAAGCGGGACTCCTACAATGAGCAGTTCTTC. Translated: CASSFKRDSYNEQFF.

The CDR3 loop reads CASSPRGTGVFEQYF. DNA of the CDR3: TGTGCCAGCAGCCCTAGGGGGACAGGGGTTTTCGAGCAGTACTTC. The chain uses TRBV7-9 and TRBJ2-7, with 10 bases aligning to TRBD1. This CDR3 region has 15 residues. CDR1 is SEHNR and CDR2 is FQNEAQ in the germline V gene (reference sequence). V trimming: 5 bases; J trimming: 6 bases; junction bases outside the gene matches: 10.

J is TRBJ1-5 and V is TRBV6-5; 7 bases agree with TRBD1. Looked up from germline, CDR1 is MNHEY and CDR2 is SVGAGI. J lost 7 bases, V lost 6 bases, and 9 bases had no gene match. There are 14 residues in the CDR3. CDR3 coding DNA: TGTGCCAGCAGCAAAGGGGGCGTTTGGCAGCCCCAGCATTTT. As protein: CASSKGGVWQPQHF.

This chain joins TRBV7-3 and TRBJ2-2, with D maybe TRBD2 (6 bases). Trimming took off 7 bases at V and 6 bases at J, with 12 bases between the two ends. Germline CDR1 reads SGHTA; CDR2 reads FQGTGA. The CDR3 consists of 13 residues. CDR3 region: CASKRTGAGELFF. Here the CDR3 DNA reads TGTGCCAGCAAGCGAACGGGAGCCGGGGAGCTGTTTTTT. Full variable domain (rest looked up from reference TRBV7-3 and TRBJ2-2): GAGVSQTPSNKVTEKGKYVELRCDPISGHTALYWYRQSLGQGPEFLIYFQGTGAADDSGLPNDRFFAVRPEGSVSTLKIQRTERGDSAVYLCASKRTGAGELFFGEGSRLTVL.

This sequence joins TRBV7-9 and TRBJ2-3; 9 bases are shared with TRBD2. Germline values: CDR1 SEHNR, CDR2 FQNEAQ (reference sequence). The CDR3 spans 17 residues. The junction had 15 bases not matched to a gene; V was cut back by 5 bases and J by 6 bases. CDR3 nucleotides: TGTGCCAGCAGCACTGCTTCGGGCGGGGGGGCATCGGATACGCAGTATTTT. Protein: CASSTASGGGASDTQYF.

The CDR3 protein is CASSEGRVADTQYF. The CDR3 coding sequence is TGTGCCAGCAGTGAAGGCAGGGTTGCAGATACGCAGTATTTT. This chain uses TRBV2 with TRBJ2-3; D is perhaps TRBD1 (5 bases). The CDR3 spans 14 residues. Deletions cut 1 base from V and 4 bases from J, with 9 bases between. The germline gives CDR1 SNHLY, CDR2 FYNNEI.

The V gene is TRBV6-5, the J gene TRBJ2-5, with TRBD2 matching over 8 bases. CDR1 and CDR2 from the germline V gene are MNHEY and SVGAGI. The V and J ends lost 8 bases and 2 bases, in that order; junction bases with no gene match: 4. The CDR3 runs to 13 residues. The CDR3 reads CASSRGRQETQYF. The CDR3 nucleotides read TGTGCCAGCTCTCGCGGGAGGCAAGAGACCCAGTACTTC.

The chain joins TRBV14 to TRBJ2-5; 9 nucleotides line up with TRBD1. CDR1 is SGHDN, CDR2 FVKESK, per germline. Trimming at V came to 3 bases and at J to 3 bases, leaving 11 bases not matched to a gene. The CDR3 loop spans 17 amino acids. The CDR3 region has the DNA TGTGCCAGCAGCCAGCTACCGGGACAGGGACCCGAAGAGACCCAGTACTTC. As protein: CASSQLPGQGPEETQYF.

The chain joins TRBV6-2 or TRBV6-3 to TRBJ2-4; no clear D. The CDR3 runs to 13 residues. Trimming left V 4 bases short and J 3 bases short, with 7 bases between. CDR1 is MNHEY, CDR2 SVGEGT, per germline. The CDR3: CASSFPGKNIQYF. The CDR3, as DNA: TGTGCCAGCAGTTTCCCGGGCAAAAACATTCAGTACTTC.

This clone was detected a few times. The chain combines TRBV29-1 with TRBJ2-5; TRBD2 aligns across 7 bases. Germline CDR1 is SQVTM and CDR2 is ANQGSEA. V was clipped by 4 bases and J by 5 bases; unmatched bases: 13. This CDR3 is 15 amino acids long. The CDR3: CSVVNGGDSLETQYF. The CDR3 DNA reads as TGCAGCGTTGTCAATGGGGGGGACTCATTGGAGACCCAGTACTTC.

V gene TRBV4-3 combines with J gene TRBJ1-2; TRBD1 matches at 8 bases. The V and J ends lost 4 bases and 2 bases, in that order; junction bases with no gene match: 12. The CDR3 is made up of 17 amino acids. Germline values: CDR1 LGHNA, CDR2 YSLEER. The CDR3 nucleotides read TGCGCCAGCAGCCGAGGGATGGGGACAGGAGAGAACTATGGCTACACCTTC. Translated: CASSRGMGTGENYGYTF.

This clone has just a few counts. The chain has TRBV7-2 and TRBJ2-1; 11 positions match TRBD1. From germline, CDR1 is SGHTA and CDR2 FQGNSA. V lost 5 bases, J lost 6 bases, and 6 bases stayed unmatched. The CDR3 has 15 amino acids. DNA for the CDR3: TGTGCCAGCAGCCCACCCGGGACAGGGGGCAATGAGCAGTTCTTC. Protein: CASSPPGTGGNEQFF.